The clone carrying this TCR beta chain was counted between two and nine times. Its antigen is unidentified. These data belong to a study of immune heterogeneity within non-small cell lung tumors. Across the study: It was found that the tumors were several squamous cell carcinomas, roughly eleven non-squamous carcinomas and 1 not otherwise specified. Broader study findings: There were identical dominant CDR3 beta clonotypes recurring across tumor sites within a patient, together with site-unique high-frequency clones.

TCR beta CDR3 regions came from multiplex PCR with 32 forward V and 13 reverse J primers. MiXCR, run by TCRdb on the multiplex PCR reads, gives a single entry per CDR3 protein. The sample includes 2,000 or so distinct CDR3 sequences, roughly 27% seen only once; the top ten take 10% to 15%. Germline V gene sequence: CDR1 DFQATT, CDR2 SNEGSKA (reference sequence). The CDR3 contains 16 residues. Trimming took 0 bases from V and 4 from J; bases not matched to a gene: 7. The template consisted of bulk tumor genomic DNA, with around 600 ng used per sample. Surgical sampling yielded several biopsies per primary tumor (spaced far apart). Newly diagnosed with untreated non-small cell lung cancer, the patients underwent curative surgery. Donor patients had newly diagnosed non-small cell lung cancer and were having surgery with curative intent.

The sequencing input was lung tumor tissue. This chain uses TRBV20-1 with TRBJ2-1; 9 positions agree with TRBD2. The receptor was isolated from a woman in her 50s with non-small cell lung cancer. The CDR3 reads CSARDSLAGRYNEQFF. The CDR3 DNA sequence: TGCAGTGCTAGAGATAGCCTAGCGGGGCGGTACAATGAGCAGTTCTTC.